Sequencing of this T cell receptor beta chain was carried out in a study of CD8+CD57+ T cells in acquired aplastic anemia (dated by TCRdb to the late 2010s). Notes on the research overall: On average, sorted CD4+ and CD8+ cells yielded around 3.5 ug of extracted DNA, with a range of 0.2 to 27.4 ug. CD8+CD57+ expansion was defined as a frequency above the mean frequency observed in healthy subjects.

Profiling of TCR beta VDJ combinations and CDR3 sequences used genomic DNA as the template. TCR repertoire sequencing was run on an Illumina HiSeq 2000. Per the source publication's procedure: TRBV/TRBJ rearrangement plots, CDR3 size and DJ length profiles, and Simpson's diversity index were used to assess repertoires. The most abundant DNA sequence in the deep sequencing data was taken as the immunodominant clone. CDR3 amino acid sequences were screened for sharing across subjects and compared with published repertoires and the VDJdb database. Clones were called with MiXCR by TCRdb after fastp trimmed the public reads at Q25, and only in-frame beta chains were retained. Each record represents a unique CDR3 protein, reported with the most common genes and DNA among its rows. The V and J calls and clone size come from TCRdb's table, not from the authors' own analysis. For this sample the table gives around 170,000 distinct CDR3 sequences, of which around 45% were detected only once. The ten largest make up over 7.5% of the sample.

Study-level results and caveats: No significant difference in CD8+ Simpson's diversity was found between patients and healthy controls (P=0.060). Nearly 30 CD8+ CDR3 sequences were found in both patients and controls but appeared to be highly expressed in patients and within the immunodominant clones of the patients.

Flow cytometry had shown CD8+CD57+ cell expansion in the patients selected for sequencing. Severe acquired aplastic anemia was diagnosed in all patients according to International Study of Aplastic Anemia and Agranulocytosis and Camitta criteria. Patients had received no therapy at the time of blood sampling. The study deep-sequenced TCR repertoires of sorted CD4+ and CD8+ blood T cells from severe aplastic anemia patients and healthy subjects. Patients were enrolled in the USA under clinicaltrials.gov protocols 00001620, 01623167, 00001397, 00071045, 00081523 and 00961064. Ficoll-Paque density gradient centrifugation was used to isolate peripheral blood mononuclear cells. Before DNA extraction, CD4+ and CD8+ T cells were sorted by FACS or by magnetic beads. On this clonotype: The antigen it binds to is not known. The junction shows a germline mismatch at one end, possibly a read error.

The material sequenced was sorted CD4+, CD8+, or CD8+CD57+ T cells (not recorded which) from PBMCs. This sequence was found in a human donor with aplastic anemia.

CDR3 region: CASSYFINTDTQYF. The DNA is TGTGCCAGCAGTTATTTCATAAACACAGATACGCAGTATTTT. Recombination linked TRBV10-3 to TRBJ2-3; too little of a D gene remains to name it. The CDR3 goes from the cysteine to the phenylalanine over 14 residues. Just CDR3 DNA is preserved here, 42 bases in frame from base 1. CDR1 and CDR2 are read off the germline V gene as ENHRY and SYGVKD.